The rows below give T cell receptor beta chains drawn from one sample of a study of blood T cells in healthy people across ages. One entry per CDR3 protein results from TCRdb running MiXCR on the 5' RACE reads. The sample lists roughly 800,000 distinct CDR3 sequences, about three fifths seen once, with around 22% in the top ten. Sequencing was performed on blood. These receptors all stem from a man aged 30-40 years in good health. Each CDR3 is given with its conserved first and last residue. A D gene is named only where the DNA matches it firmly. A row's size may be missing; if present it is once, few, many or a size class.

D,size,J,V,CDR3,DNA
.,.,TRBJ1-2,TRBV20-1,CSARATDFYGYTF,TGCAGTGCTCGAGCTACTGATTTCTATGGCTACACCTTC
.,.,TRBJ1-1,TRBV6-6,CASPGGPMNTEAFF,TGTGCCAGCCCGGGGGGTCCGATGAACACTGAAGCTTTCTTT
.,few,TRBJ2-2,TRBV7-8,CASSTLGFGSGLTGELFF,TGTGCCAGCAGCACGCTTGGGTTCGGGAGTGGGTTGACCGGGGAGCTGTTTTTT
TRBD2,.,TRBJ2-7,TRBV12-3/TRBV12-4,CASRSGGDTYNEQYF,TGTGCCAGCAGATCGGGAGGGGATACCTACAATGAGCAGTACTTC
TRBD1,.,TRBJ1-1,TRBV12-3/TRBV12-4,CASSTGADTEAFF,TGTGCCAGCTCCACAGGGGCGGACACTGAAGCTTTCTTT
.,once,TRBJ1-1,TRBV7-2,CASSSRRGQRNTEAFF,TGTGCCAGCAGCTCTAGACGAGGACAGCGGAACACTGAAGCTTTCTTT
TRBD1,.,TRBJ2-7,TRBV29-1,CSVNRGLQGEQYF,TGCAGCGTGAACAGGGGGCTCCAGGGCGAGCAGTACTTC
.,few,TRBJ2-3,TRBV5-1,CASKLEGPDTQYF,TGCGCCAGCAAACTCGAGGGTCCAGATACGCAGTATTTT
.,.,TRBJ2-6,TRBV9,CASSNGDSGANVLTF,TGTGCCAGCAGCAACGGGGACTCTGGGGCCAACGTCCTGACTTTC
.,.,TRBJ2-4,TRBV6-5,CASSAPGLAKNIQYF,TGTGCCAGCAGCGCTCCGGGACTAGCCAAAAACATTCAGTACTTC
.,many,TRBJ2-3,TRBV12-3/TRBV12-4,CASSFRVTADTQYF,TGTGCCAGCAGTTTCAGAGTGACCGCAGATACGCAGTATTTT
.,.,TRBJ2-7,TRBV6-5,CASSSSGTPTYEQYF,TGTGCCAGCAGTTCCTCCGGGACGCCAACCTACGAGCAGTACTTC
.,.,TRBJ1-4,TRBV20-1,CSADSANEKLFF,TGCAGTGCGGACAGCGCTAATGAAAAACTGTTTTTT
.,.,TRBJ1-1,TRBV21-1,CASSGTGGPAGTEAFF,TGTGCCAGCAGCGGAACAGGGGGCCCGGCGGGCACTGAAGCTTTCTTT
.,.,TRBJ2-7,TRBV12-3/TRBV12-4,CASSQDRTIIYEQYF,TGTGCCAGCAGTCAGGACAGAACTATCATCTACGAGCAGTACTTC
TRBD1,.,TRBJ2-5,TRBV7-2,CASIVGIGTEGETQYF,TGTGCCAGCATCGTGGGGATAGGGACAGAGGGAGAGACCCAGTACTTC
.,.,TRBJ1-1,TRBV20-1,CSARPAGEATEAFF,TGCAGTGCCCGGCCGGCGGGGGAGGCCACTGAAGCTTTCTTT
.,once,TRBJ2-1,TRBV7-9,CASRWGANNEQFF,TGTGCCAGCAGATGGGGGGCTAACAATGAGCAGTTCTTC
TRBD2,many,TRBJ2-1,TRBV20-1,CSAGTSGNREQFF,TGCAGTGCCGGGACTAGCGGGAATCGGGAGCAGTTCTTC
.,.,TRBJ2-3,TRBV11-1,CASSVRTPDTQYF,TGTGCCAGCAGCGTCAGGACGCCGGATACGCAGTATTTT
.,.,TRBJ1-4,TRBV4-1,CASSQAGTRLEKLFF,TGCGCCAGCAGCCAAGCCGGGACAAGGTTGGAAAAACTGTTTTTT
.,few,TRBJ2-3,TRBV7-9,CASSLRRGTGAARGTDTQYF,TGTGCCAGCAGCTTACGCAGGGGGACGGGGGCCGCACGGGGCACAGATACGCAGTATTTT
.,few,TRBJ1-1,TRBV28,CASSLGLTSGAFF,TGTGCCAGCAGTCTCGGACTCACTTCGGGAGCTTTCTTT
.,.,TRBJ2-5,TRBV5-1,CASSATRGGETQYF,TGCGCCAGCAGCGCGACTAGAGGAGGCGAGACCCAGTACTTC
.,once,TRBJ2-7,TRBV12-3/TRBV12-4,CASSRPQGIHYEQYF,TGTGCCAGCAGTCGCCCACAGGGAATCCACTACGAGCAGTACTTC
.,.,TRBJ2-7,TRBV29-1,CSVELQGGYEQYF,TGCAGCGTTGAACTGCAGGGAGGATACGAGCAGTACTTC
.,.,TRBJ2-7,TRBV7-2,CASSLRGGKSSYEQYF,TGTGCCAGCAGTTTGAGGGGGGGCAAAAGCTCCTACGAGCAGTACTTC
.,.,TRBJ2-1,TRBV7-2,CASSLGVGAMDNEQFF,TGTGCCAGCAGCTTAGGGGTCGGAGCCATGGACAATGAGCAGTTCTTC
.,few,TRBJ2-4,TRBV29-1,CSVNMGNIQYF,TGCAGCGTTAATATGGGAAACATTCAGTACTTC
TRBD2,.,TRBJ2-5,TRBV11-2,CASSLIIAGGPETQYF,TGTGCCAGCAGCTTAATAATAGCGGGGGGGCCTGAGACCCAGTACTTC
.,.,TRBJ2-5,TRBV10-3,CAISEGTQETQYF,TGTGCCATCAGTGAAGGGACCCAAGAGACCCAGTACTTC
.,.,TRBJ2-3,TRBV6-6,CATFQGGHSTDTQYF,TGTGCCACCTTCCAAGGAGGTCATAGCACAGATACGCAGTATTTT
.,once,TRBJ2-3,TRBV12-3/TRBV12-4,CASSLVGFFTDTQYF,TGTGCCAGCAGTTTAGTGGGCTTTTTCACAGATACGCAGTATTTT
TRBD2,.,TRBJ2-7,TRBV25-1,CASSVTSGDRYEQYF,TGTGCCAGCAGTGTTACTAGCGGAGACAGATACGAGCAGTACTTC
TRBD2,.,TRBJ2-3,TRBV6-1,CASSESHPPSGGSDTQYF,TGTGCCAGCAGTGAATCCCACCCTCCTAGCGGGGGGTCAGATACGCAGTATTTT
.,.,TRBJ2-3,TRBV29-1,CSVEGVADTQYF,TGCAGCGTTGAGGGGGTGGCAGATACGCAGTATTTT
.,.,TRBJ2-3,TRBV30,CAWSQGDTQYF,TGTGCCTGGAGTCAGGGAGATACGCAGTATTTT
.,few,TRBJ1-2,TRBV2,CASTANSEPYGYTF,TGTGCCAGCACGGCGAATTCGGAGCCCTATGGCTACACCTTC
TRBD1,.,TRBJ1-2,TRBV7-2,CASSRQGNYGYTF,TGTGCCAGCAGCCGACAGGGAAACTATGGCTACACCTTC
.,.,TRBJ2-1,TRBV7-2,CASSVRLSLEQFF,TGTGCCAGCAGCGTCAGGCTGAGTCTTGAGCAGTTCTTC
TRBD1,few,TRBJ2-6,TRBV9,CASSRTGSSSGANVLTF,TGTGCCAGCAGTAGGACAGGTTCCAGCTCTGGGGCCAACGTCCTGACTTTC
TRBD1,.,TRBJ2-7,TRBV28,CASRDRTYEQYF,TGTGCCAGCAGGGACAGGACCTACGAGCAGTACTTC
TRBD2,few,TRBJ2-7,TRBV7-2,CASSLGTSGRYEQYF,TGTGCCAGCAGCCTAGGGACTAGCGGGAGGTACGAGCAGTACTTC
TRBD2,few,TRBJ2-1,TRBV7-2,CASSLALLAGKGNEQFF,TGTGCCAGCAGCTTAGCCCTACTAGCGGGTAAGGGGAATGAGCAGTTCTTC
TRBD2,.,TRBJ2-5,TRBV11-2,CASSSRTSGGIGETQYF,TGTGCCAGCAGCTCTCGGACTAGCGGGGGTATCGGAGAGACCCAGTACTTC
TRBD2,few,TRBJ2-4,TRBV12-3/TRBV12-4,CASSPGLVPIQYF,TGTGCCAGCAGTCCGGGACTAGTACCCATTCAGTACTTC